What follows is one T cell receptor (beta chain) and its context. This sample stems from a study of T cell changes during pregnancy in multiple sclerosis. CDR3 length: 16 amino acids. Per the germline V gene, CDR1 is SGHRS and CDR2 is YFSETQ. V lost 3 bases to trimming and J lost 6 bases; unmatched junction nucleotides: 12. Data came from immunoSEQ multiplex PCR; TCRdb stores just in-frame clones and leaves some out. Here the sample spans about 40,000 clones, nearly 90% being singletons. The receptor was isolated from a female donor with multiple sclerosis, enrolled in a pregnancy study. This chain connects TRBV5-1 to TRBJ1-2; TRBD1 agrees at 9 bases. Sample: CD4+ T cells from peripheral blood mononuclear cells, taken in the first trimester of pregnancy. Here the CDR3 DNA reads TGCGCCAGCAGCTCGGGCCGGGACAGGGTACTTCATGGCTACACCTTC. It encodes CASSSGRDRVLHGYTF.